This T cell receptor (beta chain) was found in a study of radiotherapy plus CTLA-4 blockade in lung cancer. As for the study in general: Objective responses were seen in 18% of patients, disease control in 31%. Study outcomes and limitations: Peripheral blood showed expansion of tumor-derived TCR clones after radiotherapy and ipilimumab.

Germline V gives CDR1 LGHNA, CDR2 YNFKEQ. This CDR3 is built from 14 residues. Trimming removed 0 bases at V and 2 bases at J, with 7 bases between. About this clone itself: No antigen is known for it.

Method: immunoSEQ multiplex PCR; TCRdb's copy keeps in-frame clones and lacks some. Here the sample spans 90,000 or so clones, about 86% being singletons. The source of this sequence is a human donor with non-small cell lung cancer who had a partial response to radiotherapy plus ipilimumab. The V call is TRBV4-2, the J call TRBJ2-5; D is unresolved. The sequences come from peripheral blood, collected from a patient treated with radiotherapy plus ipilimumab. CDR3 amino acids: CASSQENRQETQYF. The CDR3 bases are TGTGCCAGCAGCCAAGAAAATCGGCAAGAGACCCAGTACTTC.